Shown below are 27 T cell receptor beta chains from a single sample sequenced in a study of blood T cell repertoires in COVID-19 (dated by TCRdb to the early 2020s). Libraries were constructed by the immunoSEQ multiplex PCR assay. TCRdb obtained this table from immuneACCESS and retained in-frame rearrangements with V and J assigned. These tables miss some clones; where compared with another copy, unresolved V genes account for less than half of the shortfall, and the remainder is unexplained. This sample comprises under 150,000 clones, roughly four fifths of them detected only once. The ten most abundant clones make up 13% of the sample. Sequenced input: peripheral blood. Receptors originate from an elderly man with acute or convalescent COVID-19.

The chain links TRBV19 to TRBJ2-7; TRBD1 might be the D (7 bases). The CDR3 has 13 residues. Trimming took off 5 bases at V and 5 bases at J, with 13 bases between the two ends. The V gene's germline CDR1 is LNHDA and CDR2 SQIVND (reference sequence). Here the CDR3 DNA reads TGTGCCAGTAGTGACAGGGCGGGGAACGAGCAGTACTTC. This gives the protein CASSDRAGNEQYF.

Here the CDR3 DNA reads TGTGCCAGCAGCTTAGGGACAGGGCTTGGCTACACCTTC. Its translation is CASSLGTGLGYTF. The J gene is TRBJ1-2, the V gene TRBV13; 7 positions agree with TRBD1. The CDR3 sequence is 13 residues long. Trimming took 0 bases from V and 7 from J; bases not matched to a gene: 2. Germline CDR1 and CDR2: PRHDT and FYEKMQ (reference sequence).

The genes are TRBV28 and TRBJ2-3; 7 bases map to TRBD1. CDR3 size: 14 residues. Germline V gene data show CDR1 as MDHEN and CDR2 as SYDVKM. V was clipped by 2 bases and J by 1 base; unmatched bases: 0. As DNA, the CDR3 is TGTGCCAGCAGTTTAGACAGGGGCACAGATACGCAGTATTTT. This translates into CASSLDRGTDTQYF.

This clone was observed a few times. The J gene is TRBJ2-6, the V gene TRBV7-2; D gene ambiguous. This CDR3 region has 16 residues. V dropped 1 base and J dropped 4 bases, with 11 bases sitting between them. Germline V lookup: CDR1 SGHTA, CDR2 FQGNSA. The CDR3 coding sequence is TGTGCCAGCAGCTTAGTCGGTACCCCCGGGGCCAACGTCCTGACTTTC. Translated, it gives CASSLVGTPGANVLTF.

This clone was observed a few times. This chain connects TRBV2 to TRBJ2-7, with a weak D call TRBD2 (5 bases). CDR3 size: 16 residues. Germline loops: CDR1 SNHLY, CDR2 FYNNEI. Deletions cut 5 bases from V and 0 bases from J, with 17 bases between. The DNA of the CDR3 is TGTGCCAGCAGTCCCCCCGGAGGCAGAATCTCCTACGAGCAGTACTTC. Encoded protein: CASSPPGGRISYEQYF.

V is TRBV24-1 and J is TRBJ2-1; 11 bases match TRBD1. Germline V CDR1 and CDR2: KGHDR, SFDVKD. V shed 3 bases and J 6 bases; nucleotides not matched to a gene: 6. This CDR3 region has 16 residues. Written as DNA, the CDR3 is TGTGCCACCAGTGATACCCTGGGGACAGGGGGCAATGAGCAGTTCTTC. Translated: CATSDTLGTGGNEQFF.

This clone was counted a single time. V is TRBV15 and J is TRBJ1-4, with D possibly being TRBD1 (5 bases). With 4 bases removed from V and 8 bases from J, the gap between germline ends came to 20 bases. The germline gives CDR1 LNHNV, CDR2 YYDKDF (reference sequence). The CDR3 is 16 amino acids. The CDR3 loop is CATSTGGVLKQEKLFF. Written as DNA, the CDR3 is TGTGCCACCAGCACGGGGGGGGTCTTAAAACAGGAAAAACTGTTTTTT.

This chain links TRBV7-2 with TRBJ2-3; no firm D call. CDR3 size: 12 residues. The V end lost 3 bases, the J end lost 4 bases, and 5 bases lay between the germline ends. Germline lookup yields CDR1 SGHTA and CDR2 FQGNSA. The CDR3 DNA is TGTGCCAGCAGCTTGAGTGCAGATACGCAGTATTTT. Residues: CASSLSADTQYF.

V is TRBV29-1 and J is TRBJ2-5, with 8 bases that match TRBD1. Germline CDR1 reads SQVTM; CDR2 reads ANQGSEA. Trimming at V came to 4 bases and at J to 1 base, leaving 5 bases not matched to a gene. The CDR3 is 14 residues long. CDR3 residues: CSVADTGGQETQYF. Written as DNA, the CDR3 is TGCAGCGTTGCCGATACAGGGGGCCAAGAGACCCAGTACTTC.

The chain links TRBV18 to TRBJ1-5, with a possible D match to TRBD1 (5 bases). Trimming removed 1 base at V and 0 bases at J, with 7 bases between. In germline, CDR1 is KGHSH, CDR2 LQKENI. The CDR3 runs to 15 residues. The CDR3 nucleotides are TGTGCCAGCTCACCACAGACAGATAGCAATCAGCCCCAGCATTTT. This encodes CASSPQTDSNQPQHF.

The CDR3 is CASSSSGGTYEQYF. The CDR3 nucleotides read TGCGCCAGCAGCAGTAGCGGGGGGACCTACGAGCAGTACTTC. V is TRBV5-1 and J is TRBJ2-7; TRBD2 aligns across 10 bases. V dropped 4 bases and J dropped 2; count of bases not matched to a gene: 3. The CDR3 covers 14 residues. Germline V lookup: CDR1 SGHRS, CDR2 YFSETQ.

Remarks on this clone: This same CDR3 is encoded by further DNA sequences in the sample. The V and J genes are TRBV28 and TRBJ2-2; no clear D gene. CDR1 and CDR2 (germline): MDHEN, SYDVKM. The CDR3 has 12 residues. Trimming took 6 bases from V and 5 from J, leaving 7 bases between them. CDR3 DNA: TGTGCCAGCAGCGTCCGGACCGGGGAGCTGTTTTTT. It is translated as CASSVRTGELFF.

The chain links TRBV9 to TRBJ1-6; tentatively, D is TRBD1 (5 bases). Trimming removed 3 bases at V and 7 bases at J, with 11 bases between. The CDR3 is made up of 14 amino acids. Per germline, CDR1 SGDLS and CDR2 YYNGEE. The CDR3 DNA sequence: TGTGCCAGCAGCGCTCGACAGAGCAATTCACCCCTCCACTTT. It is translated as CASSARQSNSPLHF.

The J gene is TRBJ2-1, the V gene TRBV7-2, with a possible D match to TRBD1 (6 bases). Germline assignment: CDR1 SGHTA and CDR2 FQGNSA. V dropped 0 bases and J dropped 6 bases, with 9 bases sitting between them. CDR3 size: 14 residues. The CDR3: CASSLAGTSNEQFF. The CDR3 DNA reads TGTGCCAGCAGCTTAGCGGGGACATCCAATGAGCAGTTCTTC.

This sequence joins TRBV4-1 and TRBJ2-1, with 9 nucleotides matching TRBD1. CDR3 length equals 15 residues. V shed 8 bases, J shed 9 bases, and the junction held 14 bases outside the gene matches. CDR1 is MGHRA, CDR2 YSYEKL, per germline. CDR3 coding DNA: TGCGCCAGCCACTCAGGGACAGGGAGATTACGTGAGCAGTTCTTC. This encodes CASHSGTGRLREQFF.

In this sample, this clone turned up once. The chain couples TRBV6-2 or TRBV6-3 to TRBJ1-2; D uncertain. V shed 5 bases and J shed 7 bases, with 11 bases lying between them. The CDR3 is 12 residues long. The germline V gene has CDR1 MNHEY and CDR2 SVGEGT. The CDR3 sequence: CASSGSVVGYTF. The CDR3 DNA sequence: TGTGCCAGCAGTGGTTCAGTGGTTGGCTACACCTTC.

This chain uses TRBV28 with TRBJ1-5; D may be TRBD1 (6 bases). The CDR3 extends over 15 amino acids. Trimming pared 6 bases from V and 5 bases from J, leaving 17 bases between. Germline loops: CDR1 MDHEN, CDR2 SYDVKM. In nucleotides, the CDR3 is TGTGCCAGCAGCTCCCCGGGGACATATGATCAGCCCCAGCATTTT. It yields the protein CASSSPGTYDQPQHF.

Only a few counts were recorded for this clone. The rearrangement links TRBV9 to TRBJ1-3; D perhaps matches TRBD1 (6 bases). This CDR3 contains 18 residues. CDR1 is SGDLS, CDR2 YYNGEE, per germline. V was pared by 0 bases and J by 0 bases, with 16 bases between. The CDR3 reads CASSVAARDTSSGNTIYF. The CDR3 DNA reads as TGTGCCAGCAGCGTAGCTGCGAGGGACACTAGCTCTGGAAACACCATATATTTT.

This chain joins TRBV3-1 (or the pseudogene TRBV3-2) and TRBJ1-1, with D tentatively TRBD1 (5 bases). From germline, CDR1 is LGHDT and CDR2 YNNKEL (reference sequence). This CDR3 is built from 14 residues. The germline V and J ends were trimmed by 0 bases and 4 bases, with 9 bases remaining between them. The chain's CDR3 is CASSQDIGATEAFF. CDR3 nucleotides: TGTGCCAGCAGCCAAGATATTGGGGCCACTGAAGCTTTCTTT.

This chain connects TRBV6-5 to TRBJ2-5; TRBD1 aligns across 7 bases. Germline V gene lookup returns CDR1 MNHEY and CDR2 SVGAGI. The CDR3 covers 13 residues. Trimming cost V 5 bases and J 2 bases; bases outside gene matches: 2. CDR3 nucleotides: TGTGCCAGCAGTCAGGGACAGCAAGAGACCCAGTACTTC. Translating gives CASSQGQQETQYF.

This clone was observed a handful of times. The CDR3 protein is CAWTSTGEGNSPLHF. The CDR3 DNA sequence: TGTGCCTGGACCTCGACAGGGGAGGGAAATTCACCCCTCCACTTT. This rearrangement joins TRBV30 to TRBJ1-6; 8 nucleotides match TRBD1. The CDR3 contains 15 residues. CDR1 and CDR2 (germline): GTSNPN, SVGIG (reference sequence). Trimming took 4 bases from V and 7 from J; bases not matched to a gene: 9.

The CDR3 region has the DNA TGTGCCAGCAGTTCCGGGGGATCAGGTACCTACGAGCAGTACTTC. Residues: CASSSGGSGTYEQYF. This sequence joins TRBV28 and TRBJ2-7; D perhaps matches TRBD2 (6 bases). The CDR3 has 15 residues. Per germline, CDR1 MDHEN and CDR2 SYDVKM. V was cut by 4 bases and J by 2 bases, with 15 bases left in between.

The chain carries TRBV5-1 and TRBJ1-1; tentative D call: TRBD1 (5 bases). V shed 0 bases and J shed 0 bases, with 18 bases lying between them. CDR1 and CDR2 from the germline V gene are SGHRS and YFSETQ. The CDR3 sequence is 18 residues long. The CDR3 DNA reads as TGCGCCAGCAGCTTGGGTGGCGGGGCGGGAGTAATGAACACTGAAGCTTTCTTT. Its protein product is CASSLGGGAGVMNTEAFF.

This rearrangement joins TRBV6-2 or TRBV6-3 to TRBJ2-1, with D maybe TRBD2 (5 bases). Germline V gene lookup returns CDR1 MNHEY and CDR2 SVGEGT. V lost 1 base, J lost 0 bases, and 7 bases lay in between. CDR3 size: 15 residues. The CDR3 reads CASSYYGSSYNEQFF. As DNA, the CDR3 is TGTGCCAGCAGTTACTATGGGAGCTCCTACAATGAGCAGTTCTTC.

J is TRBJ2-5 and V is TRBV5-4; D gene ambiguous. V dropped 0 bases and J dropped 0 bases, with 6 bases sitting between them. The CDR3 is 14 residues long. Per the germline V gene, CDR1 is SGHNT and CDR2 is YYREEE (reference sequence). CDR3 DNA: TGTGCCAGCAGCTTGGAACTGAACCAAGAGACCCAGTACTTC. This gives the protein CASSLELNQETQYF. Drawing the rest from reference TRBV5-4 and TRBJ2-5, the complete variable domain is ETGVTQSPTHLIKTRGQQVTLRCSSQSGHNTVSWYQQALGQGPQFIFQYYREEENGRGNFPPRFSGLQFPNYSSELNVNALELDDSALYLCASSLELNQETQYFGPGTRLLVL.

The J gene is TRBJ1-6, the V gene TRBV4-1; TRBD1 matches at 7 bases. Trimming cost V 4 bases and J 9 bases; bases outside gene matches: 9. CDR3 length equals 15 residues. Per germline, CDR1 MGHRA and CDR2 YSYEKL. The CDR3 spells CASSLTGTGISPLHF. CDR3 coding DNA: TGCGCCAGCAGCCTGACAGGGACTGGGATTTCACCCCTCCACTTT.

The chain links TRBV11-2 to TRBJ2-1; TRBD1 matches at 8 bases. The CDR3 spans 15 residues. The J segment lost 6 bases and the V segment lost 7 bases, leaving 11 bases of the junction unmatched. Germline V gene sequence: CDR1 SGHAT, CDR2 FQNNGV. CDR3 residues: CASTTGTGGFNEQFF. CDR3 in DNA: TGTGCCAGCACCACCGGGACAGGAGGATTCAATGAGCAGTTCTTC. Looking up the rest from reference TRBV11-2 and TRBJ2-1 gives the full variable domain: EAGVAQSPRYKIIEKRQSVAFWCNPISGHATLYWYQQILGQGPKLLIQFQNNGVVDDSQLPKDRFSAERLKGVDSTLKIQPAKLEDSAVYLCASTTGTGGFNEQFFGPGTRLTVL.